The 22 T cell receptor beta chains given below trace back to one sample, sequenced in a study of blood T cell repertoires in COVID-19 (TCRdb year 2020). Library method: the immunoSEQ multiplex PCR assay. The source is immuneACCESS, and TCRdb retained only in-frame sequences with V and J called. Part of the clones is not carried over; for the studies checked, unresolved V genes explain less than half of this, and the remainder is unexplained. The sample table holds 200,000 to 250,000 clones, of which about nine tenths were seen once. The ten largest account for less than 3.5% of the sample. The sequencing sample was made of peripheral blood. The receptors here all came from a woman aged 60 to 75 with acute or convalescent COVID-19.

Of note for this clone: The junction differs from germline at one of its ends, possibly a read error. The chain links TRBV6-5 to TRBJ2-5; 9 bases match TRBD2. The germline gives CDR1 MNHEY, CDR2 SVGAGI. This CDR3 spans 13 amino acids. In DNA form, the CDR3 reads TGTGCCAGCAGTTTGCTAGCGGGGCTACCCCTCCACTTC. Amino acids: CASSLLAGLPLHF.

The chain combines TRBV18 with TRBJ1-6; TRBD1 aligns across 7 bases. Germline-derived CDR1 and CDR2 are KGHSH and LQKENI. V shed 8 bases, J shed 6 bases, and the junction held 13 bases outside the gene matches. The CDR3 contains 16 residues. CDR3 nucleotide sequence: TGTGCCAGCGATCCACTGAGGGGGCCGCTTAATTCACCCCTCCACTTT. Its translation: CASDPLRGPLNSPLHF.

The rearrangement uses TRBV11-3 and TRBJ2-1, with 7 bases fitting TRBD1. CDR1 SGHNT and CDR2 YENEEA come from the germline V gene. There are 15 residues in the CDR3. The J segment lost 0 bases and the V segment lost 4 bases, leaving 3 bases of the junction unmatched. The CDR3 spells CASSSTGASYNEQFF. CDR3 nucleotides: TGTGCCAGCAGCTCTACAGGGGCCTCCTACAATGAGCAGTTCTTC.

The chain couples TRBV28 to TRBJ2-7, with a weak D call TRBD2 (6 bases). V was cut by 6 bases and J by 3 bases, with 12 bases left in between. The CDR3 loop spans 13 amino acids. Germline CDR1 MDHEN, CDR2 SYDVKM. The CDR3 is CASSPGGHYEQYF. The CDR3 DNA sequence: TGTGCCAGCAGCCCCGGGGGTCACTACGAGCAGTACTTC.

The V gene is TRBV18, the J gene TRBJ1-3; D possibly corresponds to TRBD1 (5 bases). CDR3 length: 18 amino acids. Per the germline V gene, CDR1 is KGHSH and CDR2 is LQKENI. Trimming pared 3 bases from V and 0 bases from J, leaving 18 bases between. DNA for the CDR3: TGTGCCAGCTCACCGACTCTTCCAGGACAAGACTCTGGAAACACCATATATTTT. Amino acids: CASSPTLPGQDSGNTIYF. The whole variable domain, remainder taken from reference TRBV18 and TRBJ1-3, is NAGVMQNPRHLVRRRGQEARLRCSPMKGHSHVYWYRQLPEEGLKFMVYLQKENIIDESGMPKERFSAEFPKEGPSILRIQQVVRGDSAAYFCASSPTLPGQDSGNTIYFGEGSWLTVV.

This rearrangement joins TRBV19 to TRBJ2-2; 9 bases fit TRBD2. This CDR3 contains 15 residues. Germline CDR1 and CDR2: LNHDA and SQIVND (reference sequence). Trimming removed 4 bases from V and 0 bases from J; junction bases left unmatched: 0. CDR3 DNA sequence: TGTGCCAGTAGTACTAGCGGGACGAACACCGGGGAGCTGTTTTTT. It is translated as CASSTSGTNTGELFF.

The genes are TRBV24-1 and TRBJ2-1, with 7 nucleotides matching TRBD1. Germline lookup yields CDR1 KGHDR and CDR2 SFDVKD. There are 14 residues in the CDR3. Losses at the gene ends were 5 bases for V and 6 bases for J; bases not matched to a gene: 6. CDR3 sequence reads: CATSVGQTGNEQFF. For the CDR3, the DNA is TGTGCCACCAGTGTGGGACAGACAGGCAATGAGCAGTTCTTC.

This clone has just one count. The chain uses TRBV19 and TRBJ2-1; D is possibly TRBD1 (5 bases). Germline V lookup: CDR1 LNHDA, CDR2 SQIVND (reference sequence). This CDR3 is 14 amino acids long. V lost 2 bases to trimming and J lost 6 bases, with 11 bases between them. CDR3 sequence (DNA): TGTGCCAGTAGTATACTAGGGGCCCGCAATGAGCAGTTCTTC. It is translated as CASSILGARNEQFF.

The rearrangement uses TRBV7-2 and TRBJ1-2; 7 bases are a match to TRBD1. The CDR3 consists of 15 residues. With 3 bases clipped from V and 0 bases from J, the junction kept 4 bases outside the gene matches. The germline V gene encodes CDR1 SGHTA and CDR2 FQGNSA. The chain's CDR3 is CASSFPDRPNYGYTF. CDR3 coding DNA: TGTGCCAGCAGCTTTCCGGACAGGCCTAACTATGGCTACACCTTC.

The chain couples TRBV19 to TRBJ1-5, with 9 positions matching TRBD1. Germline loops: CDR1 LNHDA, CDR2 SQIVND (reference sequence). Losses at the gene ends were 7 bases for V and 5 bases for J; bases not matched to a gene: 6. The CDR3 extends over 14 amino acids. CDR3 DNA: TGTGCCAGTATCCCGGGACAGGGATATCAGCCCCAGCATTTT. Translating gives CASIPGQGYQPQHF.

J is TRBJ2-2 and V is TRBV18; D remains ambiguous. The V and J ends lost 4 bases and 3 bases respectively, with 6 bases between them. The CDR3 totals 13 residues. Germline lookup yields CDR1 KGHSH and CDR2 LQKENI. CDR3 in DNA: TGTGCCAGCTCACTCCTAGACACCGGGGAGCTGTTTTTT. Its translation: CASSLLDTGELFF.

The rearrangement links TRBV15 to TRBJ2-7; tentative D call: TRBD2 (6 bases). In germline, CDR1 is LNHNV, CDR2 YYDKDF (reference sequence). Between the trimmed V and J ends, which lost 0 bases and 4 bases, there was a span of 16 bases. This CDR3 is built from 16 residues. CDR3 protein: CATSRDSTGSRYEQYF. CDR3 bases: TGTGCCACCAGCAGAGATTCCACCGGGAGTCGGTACGAGCAGTACTTC.

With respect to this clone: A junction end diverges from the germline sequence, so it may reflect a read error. In DNA form, the CDR3 reads TGTGCCACCAGCCGAGATTGGACAGGGGGCTACAATCAGCCCCAGCATTTT. Protein product: CATSRDWTGGYNQPQHF. The genes are TRBV15 and TRBJ1-5; the match to TRBD1 covers 11 bases. The germline CDR1 and CDR2 sequences are LNHNV and YYDKDF (reference sequence). The CDR3 spans 17 residues.

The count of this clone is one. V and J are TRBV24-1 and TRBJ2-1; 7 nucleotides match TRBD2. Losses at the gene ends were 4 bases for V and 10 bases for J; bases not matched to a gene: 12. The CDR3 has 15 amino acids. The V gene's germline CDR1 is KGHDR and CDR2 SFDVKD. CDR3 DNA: TGTGCCACCAGTGAGCGGGGGACTGGAGCTCGGGAGCAGTTCTTC. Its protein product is CATSERGTGAREQFF.

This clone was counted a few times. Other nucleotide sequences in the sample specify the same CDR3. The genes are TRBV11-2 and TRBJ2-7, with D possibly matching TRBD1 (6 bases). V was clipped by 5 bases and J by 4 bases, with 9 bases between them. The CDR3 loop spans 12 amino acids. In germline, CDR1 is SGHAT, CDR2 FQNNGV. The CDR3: CASSLDRYEQYF. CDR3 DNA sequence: TGTGCCAGCAGCCTCGACAGGTACGAGCAGTACTTC.

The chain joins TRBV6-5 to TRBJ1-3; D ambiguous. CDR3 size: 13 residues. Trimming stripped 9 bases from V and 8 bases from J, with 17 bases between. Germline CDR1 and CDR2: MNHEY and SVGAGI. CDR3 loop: CASSPSGAYTIYF. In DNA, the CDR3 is TGTGCCAGTAGTCCTTCGGGTGCGTACACCATATATTTT.

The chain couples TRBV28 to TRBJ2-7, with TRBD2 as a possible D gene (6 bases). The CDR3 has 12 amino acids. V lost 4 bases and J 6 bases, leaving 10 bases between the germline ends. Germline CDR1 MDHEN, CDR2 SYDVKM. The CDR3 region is CASSSTRTEQYF. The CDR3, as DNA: TGTGCCAGCAGTTCGACTAGAACCGAGCAGTACTTC.

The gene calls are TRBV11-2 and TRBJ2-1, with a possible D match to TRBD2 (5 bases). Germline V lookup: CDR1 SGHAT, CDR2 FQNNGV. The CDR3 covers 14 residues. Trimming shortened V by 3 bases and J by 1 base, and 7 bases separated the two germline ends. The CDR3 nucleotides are TGTGCCAGCAGCTTGGCGGGTTCCTACAATGAGCAGTTCTTC. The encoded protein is CASSLAGSYNEQFF.

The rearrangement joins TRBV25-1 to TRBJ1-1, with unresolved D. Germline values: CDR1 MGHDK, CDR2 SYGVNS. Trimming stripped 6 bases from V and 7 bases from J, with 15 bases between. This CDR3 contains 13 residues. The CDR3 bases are TGTGCCAGCAGAAATTTAGCCGGGAGTGAAGCTTTCTTT. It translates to CASRNLAGSEAFF.

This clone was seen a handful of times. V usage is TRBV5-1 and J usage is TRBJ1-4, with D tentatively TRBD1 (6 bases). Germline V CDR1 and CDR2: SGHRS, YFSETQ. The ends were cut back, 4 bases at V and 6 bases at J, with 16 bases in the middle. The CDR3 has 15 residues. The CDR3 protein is CASSRTAGFDEKLFF. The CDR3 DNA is TGCGCCAGCAGCCGGACAGCGGGGTTCGATGAAAAACTGTTTTTT.

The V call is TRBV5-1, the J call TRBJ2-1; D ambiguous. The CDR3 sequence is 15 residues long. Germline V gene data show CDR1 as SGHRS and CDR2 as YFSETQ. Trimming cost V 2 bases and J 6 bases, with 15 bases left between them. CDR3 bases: TGCGCCAGCAGCTTCCTTCCGCCACGCGGCAATGAGCAGTTCTTC. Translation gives CASSFLPPRGNEQFF.

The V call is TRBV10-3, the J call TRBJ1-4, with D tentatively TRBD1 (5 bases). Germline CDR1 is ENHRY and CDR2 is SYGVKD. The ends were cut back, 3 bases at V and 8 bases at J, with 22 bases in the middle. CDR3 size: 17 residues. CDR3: CAISDERFGGESEKLFF. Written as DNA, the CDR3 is TGTGCCATCAGTGACGAACGTTTTGGAGGGGAAAGCGAAAAACTGTTTTTT.